The 17 T cell receptor beta chains reported below all come from one sample, sequenced in a study of blood T cell repertoires in COVID-19. Sequenced by immunoSEQ multiplex PCR; TCRdb stores in-frame clones only, minus some. The sample yields around 220,000 clones, about 86% seen once. The sequenced sample consisted of peripheral blood. The receptors shown here come from a man younger than 30 with active or convalescent COVID-19.

V gene TRBV30 combines with J gene TRBJ2-1; tentatively, D is TRBD2 (6 bases). CDR1 is GTSNPN and CDR2 is SVGIG in the germline V gene (reference sequence). The CDR3 covers 13 residues. Trimming removed 4 bases at V and 5 bases at J, with 12 bases between. The CDR3 DNA reads TGTGCCTGGATTAGGGCGGGGCACAATGAGCAGTTCTTC. Its protein product is CAWIRAGHNEQFF.

This chain connects TRBV28 to TRBJ1-2, with 7 bases aligning to TRBD1. The CDR3 length is 15 residues. The V gene end was trimmed by 1 base and the J gene end by 4 bases; junction bases not matched to a gene: 6. CDR1 MDHEN and CDR2 SYDVKM come from the germline V gene. CDR3 sequence: CASSLSAGTVYGYTF. The CDR3 coding sequence is TGTGCCAGCAGTTTATCTGCCGGGACAGTCTATGGCTACACCTTC.

The chain is built from TRBV28 and TRBJ1-3, with 7 bases identical to TRBD1. The germline V gene encodes CDR1 MDHEN and CDR2 SYDVKM. The CDR3 loop spans 15 amino acids. With 8 bases clipped from V and 3 bases from J, the junction kept 10 bases outside the gene matches. The CDR3 is CASVSGQAGGNTIYF. CDR3 coding DNA: TGTGCCAGCGTATCCGGACAGGCGGGTGGAAACACCATATATTTT.

The chain couples TRBV7-9 to TRBJ2-3; 10 positions match TRBD2. In germline, CDR1 is SEHNR, CDR2 FQNEAQ (reference sequence). The CDR3 is 15 residues long. Losses at the gene ends were 5 bases for V and 1 base for J; bases not matched to a gene: 3. CDR3 residues: CASSQTSGRTDTQYF. The CDR3 bases are TGTGCCAGCAGCCAGACTAGCGGGCGCACAGATACGCAGTATTTT.

J is TRBJ2-1 and V is TRBV18, with 9 bases fitting TRBD2. Germline-derived CDR1 and CDR2 are KGHSH and LQKENI. The CDR3 sequence is 18 residues long. V trimming: 1 base; J trimming: 4 bases; junction bases outside the gene matches: 11. CDR3 coding DNA: TGTGCCAGCTCACCACTCTCCAGGGGTAGCGGGAGTTACAATGAGCAGTTCTTC. Its protein is CASSPLSRGSGSYNEQFF.

The CDR3 is CASSGRTSGSFQETQYF. In DNA, the CDR3 is TGTGCCAGCAGCGGGCGTACTAGCGGGAGTTTTCAGGAGACCCAGTACTTC. This chain joins TRBV9 and TRBJ2-5, with 11 positions matching TRBD2. The germline CDR1 and CDR2 sequences are SGDLS and YYNGEE. V lost 3 bases, J lost 5 bases, and 12 bases stayed unmatched. This CDR3 is 17 amino acids long.

The rearrangement uses TRBV10-2 and TRBJ2-1, with 10 bases matching TRBD2. CDR1 is WSHSY, CDR2 SAAADI, per germline. This CDR3 comprises 15 residues. J was trimmed by 7 bases and V by 0 bases; bases with no gene match: 3. The CDR3 nucleotides are TGCGCCAGCAGTGAGTCCGGGACTAGCGCGAATGAGCAGTTCTTC. Its protein product is CASSESGTSANEQFF.

This chain links TRBV9 with TRBJ1-1, with 9 bases fitting TRBD1. The CDR3 runs to 17 residues. The J segment lost 0 bases and the V segment lost 1 base, leaving 7 bases of the junction unmatched. Germline loops: CDR1 SGDLS, CDR2 YYNGEE. The CDR3 loop reads CASSVRQGDPLNTEAFF. As DNA, the CDR3 is TGTGCCAGCAGCGTAAGACAGGGGGACCCCTTGAACACTGAAGCTTTCTTT.

This clone showed up just a few times. The chain combines TRBV11-2 with TRBJ1-2; no reliable D call. CDR3 size: 16 residues. V was shortened by 4 bases and J by 0 bases, with 15 bases between the two germline ends. CDR1 is SGHAT and CDR2 is FQNNGV in the germline V gene. The CDR3, as DNA: TGTGCCAGCAGCTCAAATTCTGGGCCCACTAACTATGGCTACACCTTC. Translation gives CASSSNSGPTNYGYTF.

This chain links TRBV9 with TRBJ2-7; 8 bases match TRBD2. Looked up from germline, CDR1 is SGDLS and CDR2 is YYNGEE. The ends lost 3 bases at V and 1 base at J; junction bases unmatched: 9. The CDR3 covers 16 residues. CDR3 region: CASSAYSGATSYEQYF. Here the CDR3 DNA reads TGTGCCAGCAGCGCCTATAGCGGGGCAACTTCCTACGAGCAGTACTTC.

The CDR3 sequence is CASSVARGSSTDTQYF. CDR3 DNA: TGTGCCAGCAGCGTAGCCCGCGGGTCTAGCACAGATACGCAGTATTTT. This chain connects TRBV9 to TRBJ2-3; a weak D match, TRBD2 (5 bases). Trimming pared 0 bases from V and 0 bases from J, leaving 11 bases between. CDR3 length equals 16 residues. Germline CDR1 and CDR2: SGDLS and YYNGEE.

The chain has TRBV28 and TRBJ2-7; 9 nucleotides line up with TRBD2. This CDR3 spans 13 amino acids. Germline CDR1 and CDR2: MDHEN and SYDVKM. This chain's CDR3 is CAIEGLAMYEQYF. The DNA for the CDR3 is TGTGCAATTGAGGGACTAGCCATGTACGAGCAGTACTTC.

The chain employs TRBV7-2 and TRBJ2-3, with a possible D match to TRBD1 (6 bases). The V gene's germline CDR1 is SGHTA and CDR2 FQGNSA. The CDR3 loop spans 13 amino acids. V lost 6 bases and J 6 bases, leaving 13 bases between the germline ends. The CDR3 DNA reads TGTGCCAGCAGACTAGGGGGTGGGGATACGCAGTATTTT. It is translated as CASRLGGGDTQYF.

The DNA of the CDR3 is TGCGCCAGCAGCTTTTCCGCAGGGGGTAGAGAAAAACTGTTTTTT. The encoded protein is CASSFSAGGREKLFF. V usage is TRBV5-1 and J usage is TRBJ1-4, with 7 nucleotides matching TRBD1. J was trimmed by 8 bases and V by 2 bases; bases with no gene match: 9. The CDR3 extends over 15 amino acids. Per the germline V gene, CDR1 is SGHRS and CDR2 is YFSETQ.

The gene calls are TRBV5-6 and TRBJ2-2, with D possibly being TRBD1 (5 bases). CDR1 is SGHDT and CDR2 is YYEEEE in the germline V gene. This CDR3 has 15 amino acids. The V end was cut by 5 bases, the J end by 0 bases, with 11 bases between. The CDR3, as DNA: TGTGCCAGCAGAGTGGTAGGGGCGAACACCGGGGAGCTGTTTTTT. This encodes CASRVVGANTGELFF.

The chain has TRBV7-9 and TRBJ1-5, with no clear D. The V end lost 8 bases, the J end lost 3 bases, and 8 bases lay between the germline ends. From germline, CDR1 is SEHNR and CDR2 FQNEAQ (reference sequence). The CDR3 is 12 amino acids. The CDR3 loop is CASGGLNQPQHF. The DNA of the CDR3 is TGTGCCAGCGGAGGACTCAATCAGCCCCAGCATTTT.

The J gene is TRBJ1-2, the V gene TRBV10-3; 8 nucleotides line up with TRBD1. V shed 7 bases, J shed 5 bases, and the junction held 9 bases outside the gene matches. Germline V gives CDR1 ENHRY, CDR2 SYGVKD. The CDR3 consists of 14 residues. CDR3 loop: CAIKETGEAYGYTF. The CDR3 coding sequence is TGTGCCATCAAGGAGACAGGGGAGGCTTATGGCTACACCTTC.